What follows is one T cell receptor (beta chain) and its context. Its antigen target is currently unknown. One base away there is no much larger clone; base qualities are not given. Libraries came from the immunoSEQ multiplex PCR assay. Rearranged TCR beta chain sequences were amplified with the hsTCRB Kit following the manufacturer's protocol. An Illumina MiSeq was used to sequence the TCRB libraries. The authors' pipeline ran thus. The kit vendor's proprietary platform handled demultiplexing, trimming and gene mapping. TCRdb took over this immuneACCESS table, retaining in-frame rearrangements with V and J assigned. Such tables are incomplete; in checked studies, under half of the missing clones stem from an unresolved V gene, and the remainder is unexplained. The V and J calls and the clone size are those of that table, but D and trimming were determined from the DNA. Within this sample are 15,000 to 20,000 clones, with more than 65% of them counted one time only. 9% to 10% of the sample is in the top ten clones.

The record originates from a study of a mutant IDH1 vaccine in newly diagnosed glioma (dated by TCRdb to about 2021). Context from the whole study: The approximately 29 treated patients were roughly 60% male and around 40% female, with a mean age of around 40 years. Before enrollment, most patients had been given radiochemotherapy with temozolomide as standard therapy, while the rest had received either radiotherapy alone or temozolomide alone. Peripheral blood samples were drawn at six visits, namely V03 (baseline), V05, V07, V10, V12 and V13. For exploratory analyses, longitudinal TCRB deep sequencing was carried out in 25 treated patients wherever samples were available. Findings and caveats that apply to the study as a whole: Pseudoprogression seemed to be unrelated to changes in the top peripheral T cell clonotypes found by TCRB sequencing. The authors stated that sample limitations prevented analyses of patient blood samples from being reproduced. Immune responses induced by the vaccine were seen in approximately 93% of patients across multiple MHC alleles. PBMC samples for TCRB deep sequencing were selected based on availability.

In the paper's terms, the time point label means: baseline, week 1 (first vaccination visit). The treatment or condition label on this specimen signifies: pre-vaccination baseline after standard-of-care therapy. All donors had newly diagnosed IDH1-mutant astrocytomas of WHO grade 3 or 4 that showed loss of nuclear ATRX. The samples were drawn from NOA16, a multicentre, single-arm, open-label phase I trial in Germany that tested a mutant IDH1 peptide vaccine in humans for the first time. Visit V03 blood draws served as the baseline sample for immunogenicity testing. Genomic DNA for TCRB sequencing was isolated from EDTA blood with the DNeasy Blood and Tissue Kit. The sequencing here drew on PBMCs, taken from a glioma patient treated with radiotherapy, temozolomide or both. This receptor was obtained from a man aged 40-50 years with glioma.

This receptor has the CDR3 CASRPLGSSTDTQYF. The nucleotide sequence reads as follows: TGCGCCAGCCGACCTTTGGGGTCTAGCACAGATACGCAGTATTTT. The chain couples TRBV4-1 to TRBJ2-3; no D segment can be confidently identified. The CDR3 starts with the cysteine, ends with the phenylalanine, and has 15 residues. The DNA shown is the 45-base CDR3, in frame from base 1. The junction shows trimming of 8 bases on V and 0 bases on J, plus 15 bases between the germline ends. From a lookup of the germline V gene, CDR1 and CDR2 are MGHRA and YSYEKL.